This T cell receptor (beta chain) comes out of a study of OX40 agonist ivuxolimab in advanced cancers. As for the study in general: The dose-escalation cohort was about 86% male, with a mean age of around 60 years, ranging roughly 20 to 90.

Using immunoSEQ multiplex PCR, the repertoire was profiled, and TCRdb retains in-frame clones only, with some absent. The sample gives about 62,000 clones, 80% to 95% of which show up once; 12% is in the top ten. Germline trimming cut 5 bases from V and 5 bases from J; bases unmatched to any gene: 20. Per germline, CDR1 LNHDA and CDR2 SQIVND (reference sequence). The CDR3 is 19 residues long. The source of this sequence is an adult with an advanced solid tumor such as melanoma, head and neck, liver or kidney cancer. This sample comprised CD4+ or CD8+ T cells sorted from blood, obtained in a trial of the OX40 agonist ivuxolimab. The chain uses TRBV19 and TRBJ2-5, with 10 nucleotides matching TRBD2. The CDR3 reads CASSALGAGGPLVGETQYF. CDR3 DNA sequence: TGTGCCAGTAGTGCCCTCGGAGCGGGAGGGCCGTTGGTCGGGGAGACCCAGTACTTC.